The source of this T cell receptor (beta chain) is a study of blood T cell repertoires in COVID-19. Study summary: COVID-19 samples from acute and convalescent phases originated in the United States, Italy and Spain.

The CDR3 sequence is 15 residues long. V gave up 4 bases and J gave up 2 bases; unmatched junction bases: 7. The germline V gene has CDR1 SGHDN and CDR2 FVKESK. Sequencing used immunoSEQ multiplex PCR; TCRdb keeps in-frame clones, though not all of them. The table lists roughly 250,000 clones, roughly 84% of them singletons. The chain has TRBV14 and TRBJ1-1, with 7 positions matching TRBD1. The TCR sequence derives from a person aged 70 to 80 with COVID-19, enrolled during active disease. Material: peripheral blood. As DNA, the CDR3 is TGTGCCAGCAGCCCGCGACAGGGCGTCAACACTGAAGCTTTCTTT. This sequence encodes CASSPRQGVNTEAFF.